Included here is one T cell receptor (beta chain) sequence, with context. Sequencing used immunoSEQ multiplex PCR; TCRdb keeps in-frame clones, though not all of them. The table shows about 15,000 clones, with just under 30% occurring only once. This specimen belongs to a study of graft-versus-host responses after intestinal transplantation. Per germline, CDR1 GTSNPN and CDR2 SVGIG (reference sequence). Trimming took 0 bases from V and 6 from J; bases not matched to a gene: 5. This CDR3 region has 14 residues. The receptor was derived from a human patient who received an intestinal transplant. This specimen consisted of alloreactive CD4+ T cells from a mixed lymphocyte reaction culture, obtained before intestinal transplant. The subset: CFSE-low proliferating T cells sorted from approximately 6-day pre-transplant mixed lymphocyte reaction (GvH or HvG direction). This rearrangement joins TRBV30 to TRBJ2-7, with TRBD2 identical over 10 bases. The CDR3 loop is CAWSVLSGRGEQYF. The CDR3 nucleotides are TGTGCCTGGAGTGTACTAAGCGGGAGGGGCGAGCAGTACTTC.